This TCR beta chain was found in a study of CD4 T cells in relation to SARS-CoV-2 and coronaviruses. Assay used: immunoSEQ multiplex PCR; TCRdb lists only in-frame clones, some missing. The table shows about 64,000 clones, with 94% occurring only once. CD4+ T cells from unexposed donors were obtained before the COVID-19 pandemic (2011-2018). V lost 2 bases and J lost 5, with 15 bases in between. The CDR3 sequence is 15 residues long. The germline V gene has CDR1 MNHNS and CDR2 SASEGT. The sequence was obtained from a human donor in good health. The chain uses TRBV6-1 and TRBJ2-5, with a possible D match to TRBD1 (5 bases). Input material: naive CD4+ T cells from PBMCs. Subset described: naive CD4+ T cells isolated by negative enrichment. CDR3 sequence: CASSERAGLGETQYF. CDR3 nucleotide sequence: TGTGCCAGCAGTGAAAGGGCAGGGCTGGGGGAGACCCAGTACTTC.